Below, 8 T cell receptor beta chains from the same sample are listed, as sequenced in a study of cytomegalovirus exposure and HLA in healthy donors (dated by TCRdb to 2015 to 2018). The protocol used for the library was the immunoSEQ multiplex PCR assay. The multiplex PCR relied on a mix of 60 forward primers for TCR Vbeta segments and 13 reverse primers for TCR Jbeta segments. TCRdb carries this immuneACCESS record with in-frame sequences only. Its versions omit some clonotypes, under half of them owing to an unresolved V gene in the studies checked, with the rest unexplained. The sample table lists about 120,000 clones, 70% to 80% of them with a count of one. Under 3.5% of the sample goes to the ten largest clones. Specimen: PBMCs. The receptors derive from a female donor in good health and CMV-seronegative.

This clone was found a few times. The gene calls are TRBV28 and TRBJ1-2; 8 bases are a match to TRBD1. V lost 4 bases and J lost 7; bases outside the gene matches: 11. This CDR3 is 15 amino acids long. Germline CDR1 is MDHEN and CDR2 is SYDVKM. The CDR3 DNA sequence: TGTGCCAGCAGTTCCTATCTCGACAGGGGAGGTGGCTACACCTTC. It specifies CASSSYLDRGGGYTF.

This chain links TRBV5-8 with TRBJ1-3; D remains ambiguous. There are 15 residues in the CDR3. The germline V gene encodes CDR1 SGHTS and CDR2 YDEGEE. Trimming took 0 bases from V and 2 from J, leaving 9 bases between them. In nucleotides, the CDR3 is TGTGCCAGCAGCTTGGAGGGAGCCACTGGAAACACCATATATTTT. Protein product: CASSLEGATGNTIYF. The complete variable domain, with remaining parts taken from reference TRBV5-8 and TRBJ1-3, reads EAGVTQSPTHLIKTRGQQATLRCSPISGHTSVYWYQQALGLGLQFLLWYDEGEERNRGNFPPRFSGRQFPNYSSELNVNALELEDSALYLCASSLEGATGNTIYFGEGSWLTVV.

The rearrangement links TRBV19 to TRBJ1-1; D is possibly TRBD1 (5 bases). Deletions cut 3 bases from V and 3 bases from J, with 11 bases between. The CDR3 consists of 14 residues. Looked up from germline, CDR1 is LNHDA and CDR2 is SQIVND (reference sequence). The CDR3 here is CASSIGASYTEAFF. The DNA for the CDR3 is TGTGCCAGTAGTATTGGGGCGTCGTACACTGAAGCTTTCTTT.

Of note for this clone: One end of the junction fails to match germline, which may point to a read error. The V call is TRBV6-5, the J call TRBJ2-5; 11 nucleotides match TRBD2. The CDR3 is made up of 16 amino acids. Germline V gives CDR1 MNHEY, CDR2 SVGAGI. CDR3 sequence: CASSYSILAGEEAQYF. CDR3 nucleotides: TGTGCCAGCAGTTACTCAATACTAGCGGGGGAAGAGGCCCAGTACTTC.

The genes are TRBV2 and TRBJ2-7; perhaps TRBD2 as D (5 bases). The V and J ends lost 7 bases and 6 bases respectively, with 16 bases between them. Germline V CDR1 and CDR2: SNHLY, FYNNEI. CDR3 length: 13 amino acids. CDR3 coding DNA: TGTGCCAGCAAGCTACTAGGACGGGGCGAGCAGTACTTC. Protein sequence: CASKLLGRGEQYF.

The chain is built from TRBV7-6 and TRBJ1-6; the match to TRBD1 covers 7 bases. The V gene end was trimmed by 5 bases and the J gene end by 8 bases; junction bases not matched to a gene: 15. CDR1 and CDR2 (germline): SGHVS, FNYEAQ. This CDR3 region has 17 residues. CDR3: CASSEDRQGRADSPLHF. CDR3 DNA: TGTGCCAGCAGCGAGGACCGACAGGGAAGGGCGGATTCACCCCTCCACTTT.

V and J are TRBV7-9 and TRBJ1-1, with unresolved D. V shed 6 bases and J shed 6 bases, with 11 bases lying between them. This CDR3 is built from 12 residues. Germline loops: CDR1 SEHNR, CDR2 FQNEAQ (reference sequence). For the CDR3, the DNA is TGTGCCAGCAGTCAGGAGGGTGCTGAAGCTTTCTTT. Translating it yields CASSQEGAEAFF.

This sequence joins TRBV27 and TRBJ2-1; D is uncertain. The CDR3 sequence is 14 residues long. Trimming left V 5 bases short and J 4 bases short, with 12 bases between. Looked up from germline, CDR1 is MNHEY and CDR2 is SMNVEV (reference sequence). The CDR3 nucleotides are TGTGCCAGCAGTCTCGGGTCTTTATACAATGAGCAGTTCTTC. It is translated as CASSLGSLYNEQFF.